This T cell receptor beta chain was observed in a study of tumor-infiltrating lymphocytes in primary liver carcinoma. The wider study: Each of the growths was stage T1-T3 N0M0, extending about 4 to 11 cm across.

Unsorted whole blood supplied the RNA, and germline DNA was extracted too. TCR beta cDNA came from about 500 ng total RNA, primed with a constant-region primer. ARM-PCR was slightly modified, and three nested multiplex PCR rounds with it gave rise to the TCR beta libraries. Rounds one and two of PCR, each of roughly 10 cycles, were primed with TRBV1-TRBV30 forward primers and a C-beta reverse primer. In TCRdb, the multiplex PCR reads were re-called with MiXCR into one record per CDR3 protein. The table has about 350,000 distinct CDR3 sequences, about 65% seen once. Only a few counts were recorded for this clonotype. A much larger clone differs from this one at a single base, so this may be a read error. This CDR3 comprises 14 residues. The germline V gene has CDR1 MNHNS and CDR2 SASEGT.

The clonotype was recovered from a man aged 40-50 years with primary liver carcinoma and hepatitis B virus infection. This sequence joins TRBV6-1 and TRBJ2-5, with 12 bases identical to TRBD2. What was sequenced was peripheral blood. CDR3 in amino acids: CVSRTSGDQETQYF. The CDR3 coding sequence is TGTGTCAGCAGGACTAGCGGGGATCAAGAGACCCAGTACTTC.